The 20 T cell receptor beta chains below all came from one sample that was sequenced in a study of Ad26.COV2.S vaccination and SARS-CoV-2 variants. Indicated treatment: roughly 20 received Ad26.COV2.S at low or high dose, single or two shots; about 5 received placebo; per-sample allocation not given. Sampling took place 63 days after the first vaccine or placebo injection. Sequencing used immunoSEQ multiplex PCR; TCRdb keeps in-frame clones, though not all of them. The data hold 350,000 to 400,000 clones, with about nine tenths observed a single time. Material: peripheral blood, obtained in a trial of Ad26.COV2.S vaccine versus placebo. The receptor set was obtained from a person aged 18-65 years who received the Ad26.COV2.S COVID-19 vaccine or a placebo.

The chain employs TRBV11-2 and TRBJ1-1; D gene uncertain. Germline-derived CDR1 and CDR2 are SGHAT and FQNNGV. This CDR3 has 14 residues. V shed 5 bases and J shed 0 bases, with 10 bases lying between them. CDR3 sequence (DNA): TGTGCCAGCAGCGTGTCCTTCATGAACACTGAAGCTTTCTTT. It encodes CASSVSFMNTEAFF.

CDR3 bases: TGTGCCAGCAGCTTGGGGCGGCCCAATACGCAGTATTTT. Residues: CASSLGRPNTQYF. V gene TRBV5-6 combines with J gene TRBJ2-3; no reliable D call. The ends were cut back, 0 bases at V and 7 bases at J, with 9 bases in the middle. From germline, CDR1 is SGHDT and CDR2 YYEEEE. The CDR3 is made up of 13 amino acids.

V and J are TRBV29-1 and TRBJ1-1, with D possibly being TRBD1 (5 bases). Trimming removed 6 bases at V and 1 base at J, with 15 bases between. CDR1 SQVTM and CDR2 ANQGSEA come from the germline V gene. The CDR3 consists of 14 residues. CDR3 sequence (DNA): TGCAGCGTCGTACCGGGACCGGGGAACACTGAAGCTTTCTTT. As protein: CSVVPGPGNTEAFF.

This clone is a singleton in its sample. This chain connects TRBV10-1 to TRBJ2-1, with D hard to call. Looked up from germline, CDR1 is WNHNN and CDR2 is SYGVQD (reference sequence). The V gene lost 10 bases and the J gene lost 0 bases, with 10 bases spanning the gap. This CDR3 is built from 13 residues. The CDR3 is CATPESSYNEQFF. Here the CDR3 DNA reads TGCGCCACCCCGGAAAGCTCCTACAATGAGCAGTTCTTC.

This clone was seen just once. The V gene is TRBV4-2, the J gene TRBJ1-1; 9 bases are a match to TRBD1. CDR1 and CDR2 (germline): LGHNA, YNFKEQ. This CDR3 comprises 15 residues. J lost 4 bases, V lost 0 bases, and 3 bases had no gene match. The CDR3 loop reads CASSQEQGAGTEAFF. The CDR3 nucleotides read TGTGCCAGCAGCCAAGAACAGGGGGCCGGCACTGAAGCTTTCTTT.

The V and J genes are TRBV19 and TRBJ2-4; the D gene is possibly TRBD2 (6 bases). The CDR3 consists of 15 residues. Germline CDR1 is LNHDA and CDR2 is SQIVND (reference sequence). Trimming took 5 bases from V and 5 from J, leaving 16 bases between them. CDR3 sequence reads: CASSSLAGSQNIQYF. CDR3 nucleotide sequence: TGTGCCAGTAGTTCTCTGGCGGGGTCGCAAAACATTCAGTACTTC.

This sequence joins TRBV10-2 and TRBJ2-7; D remains unclear. Germline CDR1 WSHSY, CDR2 SAAADI. This CDR3 is built from 14 residues. Trimming took off 4 bases at V and 5 bases at J, with 15 bases between the two ends. DNA of the CDR3: TGCGCCAGCAGTGCTAGGGTTGGGGTGGACGAGCAGTACTTC. It encodes CASSARVGVDEQYF.

V gene TRBV19 combines with J gene TRBJ1-5, with TRBD1 as a possible D gene (5 bases). The CDR3 sequence is 17 residues long. From germline, CDR1 is LNHDA and CDR2 SQIVND (reference sequence). V was clipped by 5 bases and J by 3 bases, with 20 bases between them. This chain's CDR3 is CASSSPGDMGHNQPQHF. The CDR3 bases are TGTGCCAGTAGTTCCCCGGGTGATATGGGGCACAATCAGCCCCAGCATTTT. Using reference TRBV19 and TRBJ1-5 for the parts outside the CDR3, the full variable domain is DGGITQSPKYLFRKEGQNVTLSCEQNLNHDAMYWYRQDPGQGLRLIYYSQIVNDFQKGDIAEGYSVSREKKESFPLTVTSAQKNPTAFYLCASSSPGDMGHNQPQHFGDGTRLSIL.

The V gene is TRBV19, the J gene TRBJ2-3, with unresolved D. This CDR3 has 13 residues. V was cut by 8 bases and J by 2 bases, with 11 bases left in between. Germline V gene sequence: CDR1 LNHDA, CDR2 SQIVND (reference sequence). The CDR3 spells CASGKGITDTQYF. The CDR3, as DNA: TGTGCCAGTGGTAAGGGTATCACAGATACGCAGTATTTT.

This clone showed up just once. The rearrangement joins TRBV5-1 to TRBJ1-1; 11 bases are shared with TRBD1. The CDR3 sequence is 16 residues long. Per the germline V gene, CDR1 is SGHRS and CDR2 is YFSETQ. The J segment lost 1 base and the V segment lost 2 bases, leaving 4 bases of the junction unmatched. CDR3 nucleotide sequence: TGCGCCAGCAGCTTTGGGGACAGGGGGTGGAACACTGAAGCTTTCTTT. Protein product: CASSFGDRGWNTEAFF.

The rearrangement uses TRBV6-1 and TRBJ2-3; possibly TRBD1 or TRBD2 for D (5 bases each). CDR3 length: 15 amino acids. V dropped 2 bases and J dropped 6 bases, with 15 bases sitting between them. Looked up from germline, CDR1 is MNHNS and CDR2 is SASEGT. The CDR3 here is CASSEWDPRGDTQYF. DNA of the CDR3: TGTGCCAGCAGTGAATGGGACCCGAGAGGGGATACGCAGTATTTT.

The chain couples TRBV5-1 to TRBJ1-2; 9 bases fit TRBD1. The germline V gene has CDR1 SGHRS and CDR2 YFSETQ. CDR3 length: 14 amino acids. Losses at the gene ends were 5 bases for V and 3 bases for J; bases not matched to a gene: 5. The CDR3 region is CASRDGQGHYGYTF. The CDR3 DNA sequence: TGCGCCAGCAGAGACGGACAGGGGCACTATGGCTACACCTTC.

V and J are TRBV24-1 and TRBJ2-1; D is perhaps TRBD2 (6 bases). Germline assignment: CDR1 KGHDR and CDR2 SFDVKD. CDR3 size: 15 residues. Trimming removed 3 bases at V and 2 bases at J, with 10 bases between. The CDR3 loop reads CATSDPGETYNEQFF. CDR3 DNA sequence: TGTGCCACCAGTGATCCGGGGGAGACCTACAATGAGCAGTTCTTC.

The chain uses TRBV5-1 and TRBJ2-5; D may be TRBD2 (5 bases). CDR1 is SGHRS, CDR2 YFSETQ, per germline. The CDR3 extends over 15 amino acids. V lost 0 bases and J lost 4, with 13 bases in between. The CDR3 sequence is CASSLAPGVRETQYF. DNA for the CDR3: TGCGCCAGCAGCTTGGCCCCCGGGGTCAGAGAGACCCAGTACTTC.

The chain links TRBV6-5 to TRBJ1-4; a weak D match, TRBD1 (6 bases). Looked up from germline, CDR1 is MNHEY and CDR2 is SVGAGI. This CDR3 has 15 residues. V dropped 8 bases and J dropped 8 bases, with 21 bases sitting between them. The CDR3: CASAGELGPQEKLFF. CDR3 DNA sequence: TGTGCCAGCGCAGGGGAGTTAGGACCTCAGGAAAAACTGTTTTTT.

CDR3 sequence: CASSLAGTGWHGYTF. The CDR3 nucleotides are TGTGCCAGCAGCTTAGCCGGGACAGGGTGGCATGGCTACACCTTC. The chain couples TRBV11-2 to TRBJ1-2, with 9 bases that match TRBD1. After removal of 1 base from V and 6 bases from J, the junction contained 6 bases not matched to a gene. Germline V gives CDR1 SGHAT, CDR2 FQNNGV. The CDR3 covers 15 residues. Based on the CDR3 plus reference TRBV11-2 and TRBJ1-2, the full variable domain is EAGVAQSPRYKIIEKRQSVAFWCNPISGHATLYWYQQILGQGPKLLIQFQNNGVVDDSQLPKDRFSAERLKGVDSTLKIQPAKLEDSAVYLCASSLAGTGWHGYTFGSGTRLTVV.

About this clone: One end of the junction varies from germline; a read error may be responsible. The chain couples TRBV4-3 to TRBJ1-2; D is undetermined. There are 12 residues in the CDR3. Germline CDR1 LGHNA, CDR2 YSLEER. CDR3 sequence: CASSQEGYGHTF. CDR3 bases: TGCGCCAGCAGCCAAGAGGGCTATGGCCACACCTTC.

This clone was seen just once. The chain carries TRBV3-1 (or the pseudogene TRBV3-2) and TRBJ2-7; D not resolved. Germline CDR1 reads LGHDT; CDR2 reads YNNKEL (reference sequence). CDR3 size: 14 residues. Trimming left V 0 bases short and J 3 bases short, with 9 bases between. CDR3 region: CASSQDPLGYEQYF. CDR3 in DNA: TGTGCCAGCAGCCAAGATCCATTAGGCTACGAGCAGTACTTC.

The chain is built from TRBV7-2 and TRBJ2-1; the D is unclear. The CDR3 extends over 14 amino acids. The ends were cut back, 1 base at V and 7 bases at J, with 11 bases in the middle. CDR1 is SGHTA and CDR2 is FQGNSA in the germline V gene. In DNA form, the CDR3 reads TGTGCCAGCAGCTTAGAGGCCCTTAGGAATGAGCAGTTCTTC. Translation: CASSLEALRNEQFF. Together with reference TRBV7-2 and TRBJ2-1, the CDR3 gives the full variable domain: GAGVSQSPSNKVTEKGKDVELRCDPISGHTALYWYRQSLGQGLEFLIYFQGNSAPDKSGLPSDRFSAERTGGSVSTLTIQRTQQEDSAVYLCASSLEALRNEQFFGPGTRLTVL.

V gene TRBV19 combines with J gene TRBJ1-5; no clear D. V shed 0 bases and J shed 4 bases, with 16 bases lying between them. The CDR3 spans 17 residues. The germline gives CDR1 LNHDA, CDR2 SQIVND (reference sequence). CDR3 DNA: TGTGCCAGTAGTATAGATTACGTGGGGAGACGAAATCAGCCCCAGCATTTT. Its protein product is CASSIDYVGRRNQPQHF.